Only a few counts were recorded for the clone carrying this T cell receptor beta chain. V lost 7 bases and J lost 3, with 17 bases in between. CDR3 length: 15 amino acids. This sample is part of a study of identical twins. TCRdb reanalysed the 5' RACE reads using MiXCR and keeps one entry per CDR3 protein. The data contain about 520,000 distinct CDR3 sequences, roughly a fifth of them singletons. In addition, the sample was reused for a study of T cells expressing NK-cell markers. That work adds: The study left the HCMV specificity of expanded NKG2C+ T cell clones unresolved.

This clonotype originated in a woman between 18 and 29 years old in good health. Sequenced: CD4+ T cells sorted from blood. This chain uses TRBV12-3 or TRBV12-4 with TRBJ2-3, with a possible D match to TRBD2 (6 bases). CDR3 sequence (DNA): TGTGCCAGCACAGGGACCGGGAGAAAGACAGATACGCAGTATTTT. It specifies CASTGTGRKTDTQYF.